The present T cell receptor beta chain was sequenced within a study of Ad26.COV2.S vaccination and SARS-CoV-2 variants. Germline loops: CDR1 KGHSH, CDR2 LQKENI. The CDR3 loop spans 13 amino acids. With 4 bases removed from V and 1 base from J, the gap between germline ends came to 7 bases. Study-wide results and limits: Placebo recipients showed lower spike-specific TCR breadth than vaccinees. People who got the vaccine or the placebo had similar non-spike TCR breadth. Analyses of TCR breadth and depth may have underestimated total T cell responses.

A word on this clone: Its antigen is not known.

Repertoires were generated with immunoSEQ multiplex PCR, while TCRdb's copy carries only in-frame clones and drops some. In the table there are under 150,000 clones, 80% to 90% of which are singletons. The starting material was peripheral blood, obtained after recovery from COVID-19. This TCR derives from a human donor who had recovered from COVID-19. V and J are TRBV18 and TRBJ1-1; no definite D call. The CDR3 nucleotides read TGTGCCAGCTCACTAATAGAGAACACTGAAGCTTTCTTT. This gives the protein CASSLIENTEAFF. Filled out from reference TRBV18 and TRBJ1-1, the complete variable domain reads NAGVMQNPRHLVRRRGQEARLRCSPMKGHSHVYWYRQLPEEGLKFMVYLQKENIIDESGMPKERFSAEFPKEGPSILRIQQVVRGDSAAYFCASSLIENTEAFFGQGTRLTVV.